The clone carrying this TCR beta chain is a singleton in its sample. The antigen is undetermined. The protocol was immunoSEQ multiplex PCR, while the TCRdb copy is restricted to in-frame clones and leaves out a portion. The sample has around 51,000 clones; roughly 80% are singletons. Germline V lookup: CDR1 SGDLS, CDR2 YYNGEE. Trimming took 6 bases from V and 0 from J, leaving 14 bases between them. The CDR3 spans 15 residues. The source of the sample is a study of OX40 agonist ivuxolimab in advanced cancers. Regarding the study as a whole: Dosing at 0.1 to 3.0 mg/kg was accompanied by clonal expansion of CD4+ and CD8+ blood T cells by week 6.

This rearrangement joins TRBV9 to TRBJ2-3; no firm D call. This clonotype was obtained from an adult with an advanced solid tumor such as melanoma, head and neck, liver or kidney cancer. Specimen: CD4+ or CD8+ T cells sorted from blood, collected in a trial of the OX40 agonist ivuxolimab. The CDR3 nucleotides read TGTGCCAGCACCCGCAGACCTGTTAGCACAGATACGCAGTATTTT. Protein sequence: CASTRRPVSTDTQYF.